The clone carrying this TCR beta chain was detected once. Antigen specificity is unknown. This entry is derived from a study of radiotherapy plus CTLA-4 blockade in lung cancer. Study-level information: Across the patients, objective responses occurred in approximately 20%, and disease control in under 35%.

Study conclusions and caveats: There was expansion of tumor-derived TCR clones in blood after radiotherapy plus ipilimumab. It was early blood T cell clone dynamics, with interferon-beta, that reportedly best predicted response.

CTLA-4 blockade with ipilimumab, together with focal radiation, was given to patients with chemo-refractory metastatic non-small-cell lung cancer. Some clones are missing from TCRdb's copy, which holds only in-frame ones; the method was immunoSEQ multiplex PCR. Of 50,000 to 65,000 clones listed, roughly 80% are singletons. The sample was peripheral blood, taken from a patient treated with radiotherapy plus ipilimumab. This clonotype was sampled from a human donor with non-small cell lung cancer who had a complete response to radiotherapy plus ipilimumab.

CDR3 DNA sequence: TGTGCCAGCAGTTTCAAGGGATGGGGCAGGGCTGATGAGCAGTTCTTC. This codes for CASSFKGWGRADEQFF. The rearrangement links TRBV27 to TRBJ2-1, with D perhaps TRBD1 (5 bases). The germline gives CDR1 MNHEY, CDR2 SMNVEV (reference sequence). This CDR3 spans 16 amino acids. V lost 3 bases and J 8 bases, leaving 20 bases between the germline ends.